The present TCR beta chain was sequenced within a study of blood T cell repertoires in COVID-19. About the research overall: Donors in the United States, Italy and Spain gave samples during acute or convalescent COVID-19. Sample material is recorded as cDNA or gDNA derived from T cells, B-cell-depleted T cells, or PBMCs.

In the source study's methods: Amplification of reference gene primers provided the estimated nucleated cell counts. Using immunoSEQ multiplex PCR, the repertoire was profiled, and TCRdb retains in-frame clones only, with some absent. The D gene and trimming were derived from the DNA, and the V and J assignments and clone size from that table. The table has 250,000 to 350,000 clones, around 82% seen once. The CDR3 spans 15 residues. The ends lost 6 bases at V and 0 bases at J; junction bases unmatched: 7. Germline CDR1 reads SNHLY; CDR2 reads FYNNEI. The chain employs TRBV2 and TRBJ2-5, with 7 bases fitting TRBD2. The clonotype comes from a woman aged 45 to 65 with acute or convalescent COVID-19. The material sequenced was peripheral blood. The CDR3, as DNA: TGTGCCAGCAGGGGAGGGTTAGGGAACCAAGAGACCCAGTACTTC. Amino acids: CASRGGLGNQETQYF. Drawing the rest from reference TRBV2 and TRBJ2-5, the complete variable domain is EPEVTQTPSHQVTQMGQEVILRCVPISNHLYFYWYRQILGQKVEFLVSFYNNEISEKSEIFDDQFSVERPDGSNFTLKIRSTKLEDSAMYFCASRGGLGNQETQYFGPGTRLLVL.